This entry concerns a single TCR beta chain. Its specificity is unknown. Unrecorded immune exposures were likely, despite nominal health at sampling. This record comes from a study of cytomegalovirus exposure and HLA in healthy donors. Study-level information: Out of 180 million or so T cells, an earlier analysis found roughly 100 million unique TCR beta sequences in total. Study observations and caveats: In a later analysis, a missense DCLRE1C variant was linked to TCR beta V- and J-gene trimming. In a later analysis, the majority of CMV-associated beta chains seemingly showed HLA restriction.

The CDR3 length is 15 residues. Germline CDR1 and CDR2: LGHNT and FRNRAP. Use of 60 Vbeta and 13 Jbeta primers characterized the PCR. The assay was immunoSEQ multiplex PCR, and TCRdb's table has in-frame clones only and misses some. The sample has under 200,000 clones; approximately 67% are singletons. The rearrangement uses TRBV12-5 and TRBJ2-5; D perhaps matches TRBD2 (5 bases). The end of the DNA fits TRBJ2-7 better, so the J call may be wrong. Sequencing was performed on PBMCs. The TCR was taken from a man aged 35-49 years in good health and CMV-seronegative. The CDR3 here is CASGLVVGESGEQYF. Written as DNA, the CDR3 is TGTGCTAGTGGTTTGGTAGTCGGGGAATCGGGCGAGCAGTACTTC.